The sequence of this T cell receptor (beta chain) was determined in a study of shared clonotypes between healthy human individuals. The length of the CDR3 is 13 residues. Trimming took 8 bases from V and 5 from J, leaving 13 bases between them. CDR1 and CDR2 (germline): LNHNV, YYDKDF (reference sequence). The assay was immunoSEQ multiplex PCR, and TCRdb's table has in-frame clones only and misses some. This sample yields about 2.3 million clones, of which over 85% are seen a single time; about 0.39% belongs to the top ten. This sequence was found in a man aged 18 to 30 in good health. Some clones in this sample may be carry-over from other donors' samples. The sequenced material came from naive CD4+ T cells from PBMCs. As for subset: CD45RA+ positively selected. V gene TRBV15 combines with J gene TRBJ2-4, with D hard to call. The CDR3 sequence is CATATRIQNIQYF. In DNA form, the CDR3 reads TGTGCCACCGCTACCCGAATCCAAAACATTCAGTACTTC.